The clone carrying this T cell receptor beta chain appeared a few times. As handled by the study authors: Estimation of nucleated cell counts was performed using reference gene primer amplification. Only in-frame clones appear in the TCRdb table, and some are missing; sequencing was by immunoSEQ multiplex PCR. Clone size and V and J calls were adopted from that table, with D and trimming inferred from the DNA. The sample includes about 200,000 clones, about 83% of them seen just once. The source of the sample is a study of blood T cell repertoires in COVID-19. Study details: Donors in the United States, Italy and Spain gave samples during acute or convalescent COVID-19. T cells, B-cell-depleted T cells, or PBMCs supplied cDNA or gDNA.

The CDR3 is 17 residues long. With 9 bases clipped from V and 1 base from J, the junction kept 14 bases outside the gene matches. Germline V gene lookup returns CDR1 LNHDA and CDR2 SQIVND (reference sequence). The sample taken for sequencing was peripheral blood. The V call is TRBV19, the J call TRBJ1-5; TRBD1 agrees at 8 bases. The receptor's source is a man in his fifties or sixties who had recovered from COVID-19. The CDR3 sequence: CASHPDRAQRSNQPQHF. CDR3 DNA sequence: TGTGCCAGCCATCCGGACAGGGCCCAGAGGAGCAATCAGCCCCAGCATTTT.